This section outlines one T cell receptor (beta chain) sequence together with its context. The target antigen is unknown. The germline gives CDR1 PRHDT, CDR2 FYEKMQ (reference sequence). The CDR3 spans 13 residues. Trimming removed 3 bases at V and 8 bases at J, with 11 bases between. PCR primers comprised 60 Vbeta and 13 Jbeta primers. Profiling relied on immunoSEQ multiplex PCR, and the TCRdb table lists in-frame clones only, not all of them. The sample includes over 200,000 clones, roughly 79% of them seen just once. The sample originates from a study of cytomegalovirus exposure and HLA in healthy donors. General study results and limits: CMV serostatus stood as the only immune exposure information on hand.

The TCR sequence derives from a male donor in good health and CMV-seronegative. This rearrangement joins TRBV13 to TRBJ2-1, with D perhaps TRBD2 (5 bases). The sequencing input was PBMCs. As DNA, the CDR3 is TGTGCCAGCAGCTTTAATCTAGCCGATGAGCAGTTCTTC. The encoded protein is CASSFNLADEQFF.